A single TCR beta chain is shown here with its context. As yet, its antigen is unknown. This record belongs to a study of a mutant IDH1 vaccine in newly diagnosed glioma. Turning to the study itself: Of the patients given treatment, roughly 60% were male and about 40% were female, and a mean age of about 40 years was recorded. Patients got radiotherapy, temozolomide, or both beforehand, and most got both. Study results and limitations: Immune responses induced by the vaccine were seen in just over 90% of patients, spanning multiple MHC alleles.

The time point denotes: baseline, week 1 (first vaccination visit). Treatment indicated: pre-vaccination baseline after standard-of-care therapy. Donors harbored newly found WHO grade 3 or 4 IDH1-mutant, ATRX-lost astrocytomas. Unmatched junction bases numbered 9, after V lost 0 bases and J lost 2 bases. The CDR3 consists of 17 residues. The germline V gene has CDR1 SGHNT and CDR2 YYREEE (reference sequence). Clones were sequenced by immunoSEQ multiplex PCR, and TCRdb holds only the in-frame ones, with some missing. This table has some 68,000 clones, 60% to 85% appearing once. The source was PBMCs, collected from a glioma patient treated with radiotherapy, temozolomide or both. The clonotype comes from a man aged 45-60 years with glioma. V usage is TRBV5-4 and J usage is TRBJ1-1; 8 nucleotides align to TRBD1. The CDR3 DNA reads TGTGCCAGCAGCTTGGGGCAGGGGGCTCTATCTAACACTGAAGCTTTCTTT. It yields the protein CASSLGQGALSNTEAFF.